A single TCR beta chain is shown here with its context. Its specific antigen is unknown. The record has no base qualities; no much larger clone is one base away. Trimming costs V 4 bases and J 6 bases, and their ends lie 10 bases apart. The CDR1 and CDR2 encoded by the germline V gene are MRHNA and SNTAGT. There are 13 amino acids in the CDR3, from cysteine to phenylalanine inclusive. The retained sequence is limited to the CDR3, 39 bases, with the frame set at the first base. High-throughput TCRbeta CDR3 sequencing of frozen genomic DNA was performed by immunoSEQ, including PCR amplification, mapping, bias correction and internal controls. Concerning the study's data processing: Only productive rearrangements were retained, and each unique TCRbeta sequence was defined by its CDR3 nucleotide sequence together with its V and J gene. For classification of a sequence as donor-reactive, at least 5-fold expansion in CFSE-low cells relative to unstimulated pre-transplant cells and a frequency of at least 0.01% were required. Per-subject minimum frequency thresholds, based on the lowest-template unstimulated sample, ensured at least 90% detection power. Jensen-Shannon divergence between the top 1000 TCRbeta sequences post- versus pre-transplant served as the measure of repertoire turnover. Two-sided Fisher's exact tests were used to test for changes in the detection of donor-reactive sequences. The source is immuneACCESS, and TCRdb retained only in-frame sequences with V and J called. Part of the clones is not carried over; for the studies checked, unresolved V genes explain less than half of this, and the remainder is unexplained. That table supplies the V and J calls and clone size; D and trimming were determined from the DNA. Counted in this sample were over 90,000 clones; around 84% of them appeared once. The ten most abundant clones make up approximately 3% of the sample.

This sample stems from a study of T cell clones after liver transplantation (dated by TCRdb to about 2019). Study-level background: The samples were obtained from ITN030ST, a randomized trial that attempted immunosuppression withdrawal within 2 years after liver transplantation. Blood samples were taken pre-transplant, pre-randomization before withdrawal, and post-randomization after full withdrawal or failed withdrawal. No induction therapy was given to the subjects, and standard immunosuppression was administered until randomization at 12-24 months post-transplant. Three of the eight recipients were HCV-positive; the others were transplanted for non-autoimmune, non-viral indications. Donor-reactive T cell clones were identified by TCRbeta sequencing following a pre-transplant mixed lymphocyte reaction and were subsequently tracked in post-transplant blood. Tolerance meant complete immunosuppression withdrawal for at least one year without liver enzymes rising beyond twice the upper limit of normal. Third party-reactive TCRbeta sequences from pre-transplant MLRs were also identified as an antigen-independent comparator for donor-reactive sequences. A cohort of 8 liver transplant recipients was studied, of whom 3 were classified as tolerant and 5 as non-tolerant.

Thawed unstimulated PBMCs were stained for CD3, CD4 and CD8 and FACS-sorted into CD3+CD4+ and CD3+CD8+ populations. All 8 studied subjects were randomized to immunosuppression withdrawal. The Qiagen DNeasy Blood and Tissue Kit was used for genomic DNA isolation. What the work shows at the level of the full study, not this receptor alone: The conclusions were preliminary, being limited by small, heterogeneous patient numbers and by non-standardized post-transplant time points. After accounting for repertoire turnover, donor-reactive detection was significantly reduced in 7 of 8 subjects for CD4 and 8 of 8 for CD8. In 5 of 8 subjects, circulating donor-reactive CD4 TCRbeta sequences decreased significantly after transplant, regardless of tolerance or HCV status. The decline in donor-reactive sequences exceeded the decline in third party-reactive sequences, suggesting partial antigen-specific deletion that was unrelated to withdrawal success. Because no allograft tissue specimens were available, donor-reactive T cells may have migrated into the graft instead of being deleted. In two subjects, low numbers of available donor cells limited the measurable donor-reactive repertoire.

The sample here was CD4+ T cells from blood, taken approximately 45 months after liver transplant. Rearrangement joined TRBV6-4 to TRBJ2-1, with an unclear D gene assignment. This receptor was identified in a human patient who received a liver transplant. After a transplant, some T cells may be of graft donor origin. The sequence in DNA is TGTGCCAGCAGTGGTCTGTGGGGCAATGAGCAGTTCTTC. It translates as CASSGLWGNEQFF.